This record looks at one TCR beta chain sequence and its context. Its antigen is as yet unknown. The junction had 3 bases not matched to a gene; V was cut back by 0 bases and J by 2 bases. Germline CDR1 and CDR2: MNHEY and SVGAGI. The CDR3 loop spans 15 amino acids. The source of the sample is a study of spatial heterogeneity in lung cancer. Study information: Counts of TCR transcripts in tumor regions correlated strongly with a T cell module score (derived from matched bulk RNA-seq). Study observations and caveats: For expanded intratumoral alpha and beta TCRs, counts tracked tumor mutation counts.

TCR cDNA molecules were tagged individually, and each one carried a unique molecular identifier. TCRdb re-derived calls from the 5' RACE reads in MiXCR, one entry per CDR3 protein. The repertoire holds about 12,000 distinct CDR3 sequences, approximately 14% seen once, with around 15% in the top ten. The time point: sample taken at primary tumor resection. The cohort: approximately 66 early-stage, untreated non-small cell lung cancer patients. Whole RNA, which was extracted from tumor, nontumor lung tissue or frozen PBMC, was sequenced without any cell sorting. The sample consisted of lung tumor tissue, taken at surgery. The gene calls are TRBV6-5 and TRBJ2-7; 8 bases agree with TRBD2. This clonotype was sampled from a male donor with early-stage non-small cell lung cancer. The CDR3 spells CASSYSGGRPYEQYF. For the CDR3, the DNA is TGTGCCAGCAGTTACTCAGGCGGGAGGCCCTACGAGCAGTACTTC.